The present entry profiles one T cell receptor (beta chain) with its context. Those enrolled, adults aged 18 to 89 years, came from roughly 23 US areas. Participants were placed into cohorts based on the clinical history they reported. V lost 8 bases and J 2 bases, leaving 16 bases between the germline ends. There are 15 residues in the CDR3. In germline, CDR1 is MDHEN, CDR2 SYDVKM. Methods used by the authors: Amplification from reference gene primers served as the basis for estimated nucleated cell counts. Produced via immunoSEQ multiplex PCR; TCRdb's table is partial and in-frame only. The DNA was the basis for D and trimming; V, J and clone size are from that table. The repertoire includes some 230,000 clones, around 89% of them detected once, and about 3% sits in the top ten. This sample is part of a study of blood T cell repertoires in COVID-19. As for the study in general: Nucleic acid was either cDNA or gDNA, and it came from T cells, B-cell-depleted T cells, or PBMCs.

Sequencing was done on a sample of PBMCs or T cells enriched from blood (not recorded which). The receptor's source is a young woman in a cohort exposed to, infected with or recovered from COVID-19 (not recorded which). V and J are TRBV28 and TRBJ1-5; a possible D gene is TRBD1 (6 bases). CDR3 DNA sequence: TGTGCCAGCTCCAGTGGGGGCGAGGGCAATCAGCCCCAGCATTTT. This codes for CASSSGGEGNQPQHF.